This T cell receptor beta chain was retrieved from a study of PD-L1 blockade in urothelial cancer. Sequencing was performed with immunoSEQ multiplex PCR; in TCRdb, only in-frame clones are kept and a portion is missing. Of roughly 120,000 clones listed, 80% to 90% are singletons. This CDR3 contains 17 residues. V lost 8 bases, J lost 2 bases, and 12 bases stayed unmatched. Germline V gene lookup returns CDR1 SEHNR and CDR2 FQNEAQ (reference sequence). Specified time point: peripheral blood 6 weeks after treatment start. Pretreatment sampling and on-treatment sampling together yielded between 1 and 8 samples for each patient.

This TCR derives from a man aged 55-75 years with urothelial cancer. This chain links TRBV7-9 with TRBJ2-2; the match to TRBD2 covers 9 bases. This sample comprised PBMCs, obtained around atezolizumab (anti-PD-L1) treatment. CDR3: CASPPSRLAGNTGELFF. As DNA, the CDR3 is TGTGCCAGCCCCCCTTCGAGGCTAGCGGGAAACACCGGGGAGCTGTTTTTT.